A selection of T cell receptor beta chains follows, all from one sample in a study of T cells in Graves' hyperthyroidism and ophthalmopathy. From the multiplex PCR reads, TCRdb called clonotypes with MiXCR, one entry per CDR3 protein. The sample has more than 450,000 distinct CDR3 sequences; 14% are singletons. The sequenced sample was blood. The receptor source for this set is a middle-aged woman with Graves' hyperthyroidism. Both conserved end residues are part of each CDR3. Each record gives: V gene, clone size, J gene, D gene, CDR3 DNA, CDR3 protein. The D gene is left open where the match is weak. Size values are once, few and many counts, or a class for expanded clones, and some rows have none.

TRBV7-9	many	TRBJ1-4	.	TGTGCCAGCACCCTGGGAGGGCGCGATGAAAAACTGTTTTTT	CASTLGGRDEKLFF
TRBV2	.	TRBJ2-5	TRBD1	TGTGCCAGCAGTGAAGCGAGACAGGGCCAAGAGACCCAGTACTTC	CASSEARQGQETQYF
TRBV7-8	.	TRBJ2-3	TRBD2	TGTGCCAGCAGCTTAGCCGAAGGACTAGCGGGAGCGGTAGATACGCAGTATTTT	CASSLAEGLAGAVDTQYF
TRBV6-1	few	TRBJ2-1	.	TGTGCCAGCTGCCGGGACGTATACAATGAGCAGTTCTTC	CASCRDVYNEQFF
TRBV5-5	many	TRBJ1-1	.	TGTGCCAGCAGCGTCCGCCTGGGGGGGAACACTGAAGCTTTCTTT	CASSVRLGGNTEAFF
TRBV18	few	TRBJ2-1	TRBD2	TGTGCCAGCTCACCGGGACTATACAGCTACAATGAGCAGTTCTTC	CASSPGLYSYNEQFF
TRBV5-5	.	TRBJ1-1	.	TGTGCCAGCAGCTCTCAATCGCGGACGGCGCCCATGAACACTGAAGCTTTCTTT	CASSSQSRTAPMNTEAFF
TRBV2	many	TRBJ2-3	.	TGTGCCAGCAGTGAGTCCAGGGGCGCGACAGATACGCAGTATTTT	CASSESRGATDTQYF
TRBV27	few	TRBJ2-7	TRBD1	TGTGCCAGCAGGGGACAGGGGGAGTTTAACGAGCAGTACTTC	CASRGQGEFNEQYF
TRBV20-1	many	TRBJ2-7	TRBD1	TGCAGTGCTAACCCCGGGACAGGAAGCTACGAGCAGTACTTC	CSANPGTGSYEQYF
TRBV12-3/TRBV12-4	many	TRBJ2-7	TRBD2	TGTGCCACTGGACTAGCGGGAGGCTACGAGCAGTACTTC	CATGLAGGYEQYF
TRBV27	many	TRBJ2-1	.	TGTGCCAGCAGTTTGTGGACTCCTAGAGACAATGAGCAGTTCTTC	CASSLWTPRDNEQFF
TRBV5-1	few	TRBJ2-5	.	TGCGCCAGCAGCTTGGAAGTCACAGAGACCCAGTACTTC	CASSLEVTETQYF
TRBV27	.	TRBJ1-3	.	TGTGCCAGCAGTTTCAATGCCGGAAACACCATATATTTT	CASSFNAGNTIYF